This T cell receptor (beta chain) stems from a study of beta chain features in type 1 diabetes (dated by TCRdb to 2017 to 2018). Turning to the overall study: Patients and healthy donors did not differ in mean age, gender distribution, total cell number or subset yield. A total of about 100,000,000 sorted cells were examined across all samples, and RNA yield correlated strongly with the number of cells per subset. The study compared the TCRB repertoires of sorted circulating CD4+ T cell subsets in recently diagnosed type 1 diabetes patients with those in matched healthy donors. Whereas all 30 or so donors provided naive and central memory subsets, regulatory and stem cell-like memory subsets were isolated from just 8 patients and about eight healthy donors.

At the junction V is shortened by 4 bases and J by 0 bases, with 6 bases in between. Based on the germline V gene, the CDR1 and CDR2 sequences are SGHDN and FVKESK. The CDR3 goes from the cysteine to the phenylalanine over 13 residues. Just CDR3 DNA is preserved here, 39 bases in frame from base 1. All of the isolated RNA was reverse transcribed with the High Capacity cDNA Reverse Transcription Kit, so expressed TCRB transcripts were sequenced. Deep immunoSEQ sequencing was applied to naive, central memory and regulatory T cell samples, giving an average of approximately 4 million total reads per sample. Sorted cells were lysed in RLT buffer and RNA was extracted with DNase-treated RNeasy Micro or Mini kits, depending on cell number. To prevent cross-contamination, each cell subset was processed individually, whereas patient and healthy donor samples were processed jointly. The immunoSEQ multiplex PCR was used to amplify TCRB sequences from cDNA, yielding 87-bp fragments that span the CDR3 region. Sequencing of the amplicons was performed on the Illumina HiSeq platform. As for the original processing: Synthetic template baselines were used to correct PCR bias computationally, reads within Hamming distance 2 were collapsed together, and singletons that could not be merged were discarded. Reads were aligned to IMGT to assign V, D and J genes, CDR3 length, and insertions or deletions at six rearrangement sites. Within each subset, clonotype counts were normalized to sorted cell number, after which true diversity and Gini coefficients were computed with the tcR R package. The overlap coefficient, calculated on TCRB nucleotide sequences, was used to quantify repertoire sharing. Out-of-frame TCRB sequences from naive cells were analyzed as a proxy for the pre-selection repertoire. This immuneACCESS table, as held by TCRdb, lists in-frame sequences with V and J called but not all clones. Of the missing ones, under half trace to an unresolved V gene in checked studies; the others have no known cause. V, J and clone size reflect that table, while D and trimming were determined from the DNA. The sample data list about 340,000 clones, and about 14% of these were observed just once. The top ten clones comprise approximately 0.016% of the sample.

This clone has more than one count but fewer than ten. Its binding antigen is unknown. Nothing much larger sits one base from this clone, and base qualities are not available. From each donor, a single peripheral blood sample of about 120 mL on average was drawn into heparinised tubes. A BD FACSAria II and a panel including CD45RO, CCR7, CD25, CD127, CD95 and CD27 were used to sort naive, central memory, regulatory and stem cell-like memory CD4+ T cells. A purity above 98% was achieved for all sorted populations. PBMCs were isolated right away by Lymphoprep density gradient centrifugation and were stained directly, without culture. To minimize batch effects, samples were stained and sorted in pairs, one healthy donor with one patient per experiment. What the study reported, not specific to this receptor: Because small numbers of individuals were included in the HLA sub-analyses, any influence of HLA type on TCRB rearrangement was left unresolved. Patients with type 1 diabetes made fewer insertions and deleted more nucleotides at VDJ recombination sites, implying thymic rearrangement abnormalities. Shorter templates might be favored by PCR, yet because patient and control samples were amplified and corrected together, any such skew would affect both groups equally. Type 1 diabetes patients showed a moderate but significant shortening of TCRB CDR3 length in all four CD4+ subsets. Because cDNA was sequenced instead of genomic DNA, highly expressing activated cells could be over-represented, though the groups showed no difference in activation or CD3 levels. The naive, central memory and regulatory TCRB repertoires appeared to resemble one another more closely among patients than among healthy donors.

The V and J genes are TRBV14 and TRBJ1-1; the D gene is not confidently resolved. The sequenced sample consisted of naive CD4+ T cells from blood. In light of the paper, this sample's cell subset or site label describes: true naive CD4+ T cells. The receptor comes from a woman younger than 30 with type 1 diabetes. The nucleotide sequence is given as TGTGCCAGCAGCCCTCACTTGAACACTGAAGCTTTCTTT. Translated, this gives CASSPHLNTEAFF.